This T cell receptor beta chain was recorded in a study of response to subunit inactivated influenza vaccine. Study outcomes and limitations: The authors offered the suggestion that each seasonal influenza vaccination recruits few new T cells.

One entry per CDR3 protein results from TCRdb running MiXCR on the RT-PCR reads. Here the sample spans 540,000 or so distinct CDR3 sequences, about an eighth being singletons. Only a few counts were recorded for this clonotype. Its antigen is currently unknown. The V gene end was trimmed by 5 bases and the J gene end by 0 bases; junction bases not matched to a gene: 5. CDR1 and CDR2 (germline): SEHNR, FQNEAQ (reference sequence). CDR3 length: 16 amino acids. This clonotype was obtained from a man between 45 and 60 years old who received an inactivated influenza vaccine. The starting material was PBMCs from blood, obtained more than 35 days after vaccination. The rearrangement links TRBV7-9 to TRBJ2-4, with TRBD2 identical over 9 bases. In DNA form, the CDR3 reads TGTGCCAGCAGCCCGCTAGCGGGGCTAGCCAAAAACATTCAGTACTTC. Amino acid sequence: CASSPLAGLAKNIQYF.